This T cell receptor (beta chain) was identified during a study of blood T cell repertoires in COVID-19. In the original workflow: The assay estimated nucleated cells by amplifying reference gene primers. The method was immunoSEQ multiplex PCR; TCRdb's version includes in-frame clones alone and lacks a portion of them. Clonal size and the V and J genes are those of that table, whereas D and trimming came from the DNA. The table includes 200,000 or so clones, approximately 89% detected once. Germline V gene data show CDR1 as MGHRA and CDR2 as YSYEKL. The ends were cut back, 2 bases at V and 0 bases at J, with 13 bases in the middle. CDR3 length: 16 residues.

Sequencing was done on a sample of PBMCs or T cells enriched from blood (not recorded which). The rearrangement links TRBV4-1 to TRBJ1-1, with a weak D call TRBD1 (6 bases). This TCR derives from a middle-aged woman with acute COVID-19. This CDR3 reads CASSQWGGGMNTEAFF. In DNA form, the CDR3 reads TGCGCCAGCAGCCAATGGGGAGGGGGGATGAACACTGAAGCTTTCTTT.